The present T cell receptor beta chain was sequenced within a study of STAT3 mutations in large granular lymphocyte leukemia. The study's findings and limits: At least one immunodominant TCR beta clonotype appeared in every T-cell large granular lymphocyte leukemia patient.

Tens of thousands of productive templates were obtained per sample on average. Clones were read by immunoSEQ multiplex PCR, and TCRdb kept only the in-frame ones, dropping some. Here the sample spans thousands of clones, roughly 80% being singletons. Worth noting for this clone: Its antigen is currently unknown.

The trim removed 0 bases at V and 2 bases at J, leaving 4 bases unmatched. The germline V gene encodes CDR1 SGHDT and CDR2 YYEEEE. The CDR3 is 15 amino acids. Sequenced: peripheral blood mononuclear cells. This chain links TRBV5-6 with TRBJ2-5; the match to TRBD2 covers 7 bases. The TCR originated in a man aged 35-49 years with T-cell large granular lymphocyte leukemia. Some clones in this sample may be carry-over from other donors' samples. The DNA for the CDR3 is TGTGCCAGCAGCTTGGCCGCGGGAGAGCAAGAGACCCAGTACTTC. Its translation: CASSLAAGEQETQYF.